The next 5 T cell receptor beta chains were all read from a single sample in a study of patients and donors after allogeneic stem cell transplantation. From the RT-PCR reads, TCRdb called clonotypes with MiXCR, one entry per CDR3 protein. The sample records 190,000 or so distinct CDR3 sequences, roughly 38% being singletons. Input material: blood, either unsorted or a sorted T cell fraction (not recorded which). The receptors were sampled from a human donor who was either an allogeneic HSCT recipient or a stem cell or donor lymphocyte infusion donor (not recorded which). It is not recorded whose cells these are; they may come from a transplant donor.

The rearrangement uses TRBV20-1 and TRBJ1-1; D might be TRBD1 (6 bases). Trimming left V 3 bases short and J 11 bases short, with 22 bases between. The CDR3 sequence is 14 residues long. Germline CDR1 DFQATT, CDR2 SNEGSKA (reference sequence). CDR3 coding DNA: TGCAGTGCTAGTTTGTGGGTGAGGGGGAGGAATGCTTTCTTT. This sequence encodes CSASLWVRGRNAFF.

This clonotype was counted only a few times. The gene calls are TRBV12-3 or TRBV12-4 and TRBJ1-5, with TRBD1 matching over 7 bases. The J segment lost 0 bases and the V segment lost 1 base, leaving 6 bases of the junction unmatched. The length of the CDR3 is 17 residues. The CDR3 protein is CASSLGQGGYSNQPQHF. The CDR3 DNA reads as TGTGCCAGCAGTTTAGGACAGGGAGGATATAGCAATCAGCCCCAGCATTTT.

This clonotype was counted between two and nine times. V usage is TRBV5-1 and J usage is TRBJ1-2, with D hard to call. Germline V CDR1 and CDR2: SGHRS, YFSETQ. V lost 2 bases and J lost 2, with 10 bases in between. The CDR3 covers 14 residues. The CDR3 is CASSFARGNYGYTF. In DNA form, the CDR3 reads TGCGCCAGCAGCTTTGCCCGGGGAAACTATGGCTACACCTTC.

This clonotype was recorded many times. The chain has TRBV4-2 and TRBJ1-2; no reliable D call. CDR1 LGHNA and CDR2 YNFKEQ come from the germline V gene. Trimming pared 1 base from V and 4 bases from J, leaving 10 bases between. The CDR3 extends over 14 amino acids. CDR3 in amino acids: CASSQGFRSYGYTF. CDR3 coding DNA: TGTGCCAGCAGCCAAGGTTTCCGGAGCTATGGCTACACCTTC.

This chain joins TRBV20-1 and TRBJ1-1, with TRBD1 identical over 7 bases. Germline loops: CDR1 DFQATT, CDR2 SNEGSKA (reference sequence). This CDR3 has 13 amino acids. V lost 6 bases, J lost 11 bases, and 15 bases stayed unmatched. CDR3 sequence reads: CSASGTAGPGAFF. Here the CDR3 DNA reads TGCAGTGCATCCGGGACAGCGGGGCCCGGGGCTTTCTTT.